What follows describes a single T cell receptor (beta chain). This clone came up a few times. Its specific antigen is unknown. Base-call qualities are not available, and no considerably larger clone is one nucleotide away. This record belongs to a study of beta chain features in type 1 diabetes (dated 2018 in TCRdb). About the investigation overall: Mean age, gender distribution, total cell number and subset yield were not different between patients and healthy donors. Across all samples, almost 110 million sorted cells were examined, and cell number per subset correlated strongly with RNA yield. In the study, recently diagnosed type 1 diabetes patients and matched healthy donors were compared on the TCRB repertoires of their sorted circulating CD4+ T cell subsets. Naive and central memory subsets were obtained from all 30 or so donors, but regulatory and stem cell-like memory subsets were isolated from only 8 patients and roughly eight healthy donors.

What the study reported, not specific to this receptor: PCR may preferentially amplify shorter templates, but because patient and control samples were amplified and corrected together, any resulting skew would affect both groups equally. At VDJ recombination sites, patients with type 1 diabetes made fewer insertions and deleted more nucleotides, a pattern implying thymic rearrangement abnormalities. Because cDNA was sequenced instead of genomic DNA, highly expressing activated cells could be over-represented, though the groups showed no difference in activation or CD3 levels. Because the HLA sub-analyses included only small numbers of individuals, any influence of HLA type on TCRB rearrangement was left unresolved. The naive, central memory and regulatory TCRB repertoires appeared to resemble one another more closely among patients than among healthy donors. Type 1 diabetes patients showed a moderate but significant shortening of TCRB CDR3 length in all four CD4+ subsets.

V sheds 6 bases and J sheds 2 bases, leaving 16 bases between their ends. There are 16 amino acids in the CDR3, from cysteine to phenylalanine inclusive. Only the CDR3 DNA is retained, 48 bases long and in frame from the first base. The germline V gene encodes CDR1 SGHAT and CDR2 FQNNGV. The entire isolated RNA was reverse transcribed using the High Capacity cDNA Reverse Transcription Kit, and thus expressed TCRB transcripts were sequenced. Deep immunoSEQ sequencing was performed on naive, central memory and regulatory T cell samples, with an average of roughly 3.3 million total reads per sample. Sorted cells were lysed in RLT buffer, and RNA was extracted using DNase-treated RNeasy Micro or Mini kits according to cell number. Each cell subset was processed separately to prevent cross-contamination, with patient and healthy donor samples processed together. Using the immunoSEQ multiplex PCR, TCRB sequences were amplified from cDNA into 87-bp fragments spanning the CDR3 region. Amplicons were sequenced on the Illumina HiSeq platform. The paper's data handling went like this. Synthetic template baselines were used to correct PCR bias computationally, reads within Hamming distance 2 were collapsed together, and singletons that could not be merged were discarded. Reads were aligned to IMGT to assign V, D and J genes, CDR3 length, and insertions or deletions at six rearrangement sites. Within each subset, clonotype counts were normalized to the number of sorted cells before true diversity and Gini coefficients were calculated with the tcR R package. The overlap coefficient, calculated on TCRB nucleotide sequences, was used to measure repertoire sharing. As a proxy for the pre-selection repertoire, out-of-frame TCRB sequences from naive cells were analyzed. Entries here come from immuneACCESS through TCRdb and include only in-frame sequences with V and J called. Some clones fail to appear in such tables; in the studies checked, an unresolved V gene covers under half of the shortfall, and the cause of the remainder is unknown. For V, J and clone size, that table is used; D and trimming come from the DNA. The sample table holds hundreds of thousands of clones, of which over 9.5% were seen once. The ten largest make up under 0.045% of the sample.

Each donor gave one peripheral blood draw, roughly 0.12 L on average, collected into heparinised tubes. A BD FACSAria II was used to sort naive, central memory, regulatory and stem cell-like memory CD4+ T cells with a panel that included CD45RO, CCR7, CD25, CD127, CD95 and CD27. A purity above 95% was achieved for all sorted populations. Right away, PBMCs were isolated by Lymphoprep density gradient centrifugation and were stained directly, with no culture step. So that batch effects would be minimized, each experiment stained and sorted samples in pairs, pairing one healthy donor with one patient.

The sample comprised naive CD4+ T cells from blood. This specimen's cell subset or site label, per the study, means: true naive CD4+ T cells. The source is a woman between 18 and 30 years old in good health. Rearrangement joined TRBV11-2 to TRBJ2-2; the best D guess is TRBD1, with 5 bases matching. The nucleotides are TGTGCCAGCAGACCTACGGGCAGGGTAAACACCGGGGAGCTGTTTTTT. The encoded protein is CASRPTGRVNTGELFF.